This entry describes one T cell receptor (beta chain). Its antigen is currently not known. It has no much larger one-base neighbor in the sample; base qualities were not kept. The library relied on the immunoSEQ multiplex PCR assay. The clones in this table, taken by TCRdb from immuneACCESS, are in-frame only. Not every clone is retained; where verified, under half of the shortfall comes from an unresolved V gene, and the cause of the rest is unknown. The sample table holds about 60,000 clones, of which about 89% were seen once. Of the sample, 0.6% to 0.9% is held by the ten largest clones. V gives up 4 bases and J gives up 4 bases, and the segment between their germline ends measures 13 bases. Including cysteine and phenylalanine, the CDR3 has 13 amino acids. Of all the DNA, just the CDR3 is kept, 39 bases in frame from base 1. CDR1 and CDR2 are drawn from the germline V gene: SQVTM, ANQGSEA. The source of the sample is a study of T cell changes during pregnancy in multiple sclerosis (dated by TCRdb to between 2019 and 2020). Context from the whole study: The study examined how the T cell repertoire changed over the course of pregnancy in women with multiple sclerosis.

This TCR was recovered from a female donor with multiple sclerosis, enrolled in a pregnancy study. Here the chain combines TRBV29-1 and TRBJ1-2; the D gene is perhaps TRBD1, from 5 matching bases. Source: CD4+ T cells from peripheral blood mononuclear cells, taken in the first trimester of pregnancy. The CDR3 protein is CSVGEGGTYGYTF. The DNA sequence is given as TGCAGCGTTGGGGAAGGAGGGACCTATGGCTACACCTTC.